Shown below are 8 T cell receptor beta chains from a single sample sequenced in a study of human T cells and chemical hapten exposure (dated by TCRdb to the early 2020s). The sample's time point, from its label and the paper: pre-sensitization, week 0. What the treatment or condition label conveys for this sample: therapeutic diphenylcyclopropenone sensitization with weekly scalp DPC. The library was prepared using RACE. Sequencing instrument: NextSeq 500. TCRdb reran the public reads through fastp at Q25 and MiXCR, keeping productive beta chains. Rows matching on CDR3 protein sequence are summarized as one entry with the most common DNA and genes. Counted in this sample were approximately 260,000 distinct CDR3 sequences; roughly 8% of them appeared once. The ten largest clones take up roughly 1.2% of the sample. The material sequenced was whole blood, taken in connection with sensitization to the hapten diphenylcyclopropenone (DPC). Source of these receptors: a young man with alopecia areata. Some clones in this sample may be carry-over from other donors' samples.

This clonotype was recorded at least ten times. CDR3 in amino acids: CASSLAAGGTDTQYF. For the CDR3, the DNA is TGTGCCAGCAGCTTAGCAGCGGGGGGGACAGATACGCAGTATTTT. The chain recombines TRBV7-2 with TRBJ2-3; 10 bases map to TRBD2. The CDR3 length is 15 residues. V lost 0 bases and J lost 3; bases outside the gene matches: 0. Germline CDR1 and CDR2: SGHTA and FQGNSA.

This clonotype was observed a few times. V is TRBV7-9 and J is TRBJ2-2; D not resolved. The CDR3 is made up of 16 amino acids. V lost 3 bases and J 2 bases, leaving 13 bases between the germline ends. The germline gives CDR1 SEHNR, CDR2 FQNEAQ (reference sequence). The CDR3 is CASSFNVWGNTGELFF. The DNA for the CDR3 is TGTGCCAGCAGCTTCAACGTGTGGGGAAACACCGGGGAGCTGTTTTTT.

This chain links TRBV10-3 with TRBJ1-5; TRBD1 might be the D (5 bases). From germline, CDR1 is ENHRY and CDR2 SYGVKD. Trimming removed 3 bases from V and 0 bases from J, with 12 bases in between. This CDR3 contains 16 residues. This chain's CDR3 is CAISDAGTFSNQPQHF. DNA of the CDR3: TGTGCCATCAGTGATGCCGGGACTTTTAGCAATCAGCCCCAGCATTTT.

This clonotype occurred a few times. CDR3 DNA: TGTGCCAGCAGTCCGACAGGGGGTGGTTCACCCCTCCACTTT. Encoded protein: CASSPTGGGSPLHF. This chain uses TRBV6-2 or TRBV6-3 with TRBJ1-6; 9 nucleotides agree with TRBD1. The germline V gene has CDR1 MNHEY and CDR2 SVGEGT. The CDR3 covers 14 residues. The trim removed 5 bases at V and 9 bases at J, leaving 5 bases unmatched.

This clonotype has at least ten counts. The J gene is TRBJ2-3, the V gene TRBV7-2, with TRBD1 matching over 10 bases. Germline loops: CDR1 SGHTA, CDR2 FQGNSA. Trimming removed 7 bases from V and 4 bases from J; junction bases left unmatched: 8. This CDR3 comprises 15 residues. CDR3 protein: CASTQTGGMADTQYF. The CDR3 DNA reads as TGTGCCAGCACCCAGACAGGGGGCATGGCAGATACGCAGTATTTT.

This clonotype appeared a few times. In DNA, the CDR3 is TGTGCCAGCAGCCCCGGGACGGGGAAGCTCTATGGCTACACCTTC. Protein sequence: CASSPGTGKLYGYTF. This chain connects TRBV7-2 to TRBJ1-2; TRBD1 is a possible D gene (5 bases). CDR1 and CDR2 from the germline V gene are SGHTA and FQGNSA. This CDR3 spans 15 amino acids. Trimming left V 5 bases short and J 4 bases short, with 17 bases between.

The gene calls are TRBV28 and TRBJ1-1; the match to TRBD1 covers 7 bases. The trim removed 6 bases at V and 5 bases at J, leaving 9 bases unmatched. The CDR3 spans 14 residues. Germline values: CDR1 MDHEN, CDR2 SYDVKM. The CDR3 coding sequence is TGTGCCAGCAGGACCCCAGGGGGGGGGACTGAAGCTTTCTTT. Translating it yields CASRTPGGGTEAFF.

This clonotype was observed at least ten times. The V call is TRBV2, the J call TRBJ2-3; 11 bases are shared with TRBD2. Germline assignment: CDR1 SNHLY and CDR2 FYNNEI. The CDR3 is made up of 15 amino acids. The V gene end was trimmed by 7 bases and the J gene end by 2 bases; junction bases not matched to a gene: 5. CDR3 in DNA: TGTGCCAGCACGAGACTAGCGGGGAACACAGATACGCAGTATTTT. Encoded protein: CASTRLAGNTDTQYF. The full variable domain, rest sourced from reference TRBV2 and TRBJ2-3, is EPEVTQTPSHQVTQMGQEVILRCVPISNHLYFYWYRQILGQKVEFLVSFYNNEISEKSEIFDDQFSVERPDGSNFTLKIRSTKLEDSAMYFCASTRLAGNTDTQYFGPGTRLTVL.